This TCR beta chain was obtained from a study of T-cell reconstitution after alpha-beta-depleted transplantation in children (dated by TCRdb to the mid-2010s). Background on the whole study: T-cell immune reconstitution after TCRalphabeta/CD19-depleted allogeneic hematopoietic cell transplantation in children was quantitatively tracked in the study by means of TCR repertoire profiling.

Unmatched junction bases come to 14, with V trimmed by 3 bases and J by 6 bases. Measured from the cysteine to the phenylalanine, the CDR3 is 18 residues long. Only the CDR3 DNA is retained, 54 bases long and in frame from the first base. From a lookup of the germline V gene, CDR1 and CDR2 are SGHDT and YYEEEE. Taken with the paper, the label for treatment or condition translates to: allogeneic hematopoietic cell transplantation with graft depleted of TCRalphabeta T cells and CD19 B cells. Transplant recipients were children who received TCRalphabeta/CD19-depleted allogeneic hematopoietic cell grafts. Points the paper makes about the study in general: In some patients, high TCRbeta diversity at day 60 was attributed to recipient T cells and intrathymic progenitors that had survived conditioning. The apparently early alphabetaT-cell count recovery about two months after transplant was reportedly dependent on only several hundred rapidly expanded clones derived from non-depleted graft cells. Over subsequent months, a decline in hyperexpanded clone frequencies was noted, and after one year, T-cell counts and TCRbeta diversity were mostly ascribed to newly produced T cells.

This clonotype came up many times. The antigen it recognizes is unknown. Base qualities are missing; no much larger clone stands one base away. The library was made by PCR. The listed sequencing device is Illumina HiSeq 2500. TCR library preparation used molecular barcoding, with unique molecular identifiers applied to normalize quantification of the TCRbeta repertoire. In-frame beta chains were kept once TCRdb had trimmed the public reads at Q25 with fastp and called clones with MiXCR. Identical CDR3 protein sequences are pooled into one entry, listed with their most common genes and DNA. The sample table records around 670,000 distinct CDR3 sequences; about an eighth of these occur just once. The top ten hold approximately 0.8% of the sample.

Sample: PBMCs, taken before TCRalphabeta/CD19-depleted stem cell transplant. The source of this sequence is a girl aged 2 to 10 with congenital amegakaryocytic thrombocytopenia, due to receive a stem cell transplant. The chain is assembled from TRBV5-6 and TRBJ2-2; 10 bases in the junction line up with TRBD1. The CDR3 protein is CASSYRDRGFFGSGELFF. The nucleotides read TGTGCCAGCAGCTACCGGGACAGGGGATTTTTTGGTTCCGGGGAGCTGTTTTTT.